This TCR beta chain was recovered during a study of CD8 T cells in ankylosing spondylitis. Broader study findings: Ankylosing spondylitis blood seemed to carry a telltale TCR beta motif made of fewer than ten highly homologous variants. Matched ankylosing spondylitis synovial fluid reportedly showed significant enrichment of disease-linked clones.

Molecular-barcoded quantitative 5'-RACE produced these TCR beta libraries. TCRdb re-called the 5' RACE reads through MiXCR, storing one row per CDR3 protein. The table shows about 250,000 distinct CDR3 sequences, with about 10% occurring only once. Germline V gene sequence: CDR1 MNHNS, CDR2 SASEGT. The ends were cut back, 7 bases at V and 2 bases at J, with 24 bases in the middle. The CDR3 consists of 18 residues. This clonotype was detected ten times or more. Its target is unknown. The sequenced sample was blood, either unsorted or a sorted T cell fraction (not recorded which). The chain joins TRBV6-1 to TRBJ1-5; D gene uncertain. This TCR derives from a male donor with ankylosing spondylitis or in good health (not recorded which). The CDR3 is CASTPVMSGPPGNQPQHF. The CDR3 region has the DNA TGTGCCAGCACCCCCGTTATGTCGGGTCCCCCTGGCAATCAGCCCCAGCATTTT.